What follows are 22 T cell receptor beta chains derived from one specimen sequenced in a study of blood T cell repertoires in COVID-19. The assay was immunoSEQ multiplex PCR, and TCRdb's table has in-frame clones only and misses some. Seen here are about 100,000 clones, approximately 83% observed once, and the top ten hold roughly 2.5%. Sequencing input: PBMCs or T cells enriched from blood (not recorded which). The origin of the receptors is a woman in her forties or fifties who had recovered from COVID-19.

This clone has only a few counts. The genes are TRBV28 and TRBJ2-3; D gene unclear. V dropped 3 bases and J dropped 0 bases, with 10 bases sitting between them. The CDR3 loop spans 15 amino acids. Germline V gene sequence: CDR1 MDHEN, CDR2 SYDVKM. The CDR3 sequence is CASSLAVTSTDTQYF. DNA of the CDR3: TGTGCCAGCAGTTTGGCTGTGACTAGCACAGATACGCAGTATTTT. The whole variable domain, remainder taken from reference TRBV28 and TRBJ2-3, is DVKVTQSSRYLVKRTGEKVFLECVQDMDHENMFWYRQDPGLGLRLIYFSYDVKMKEKGDIPEGYSVSREKKERFSLILESASTNQTSMYLCASSLAVTSTDTQYFGPGTRLTVL.

The chain links TRBV27 to TRBJ1-5; 9 nucleotides agree with TRBD1. The germline V gene has CDR1 MNHEY and CDR2 SMNVEV (reference sequence). This CDR3 is 13 amino acids long. V lost 5 bases to trimming and J lost 7 bases; unmatched junction nucleotides: 3. The CDR3 DNA reads as TGTGCCAGCAGTATAGACAGGGGGCAGCCCCAGCATTTT. Amino acids: CASSIDRGQPQHF.

The genes are TRBV11-3 and TRBJ2-2; 7 bases are a match to TRBD2. The CDR3 has 15 residues. V shed 3 bases, J shed 0 bases, and the junction held 1 base outside the gene matches. The V gene's germline CDR1 is SGHNT and CDR2 YENEEA. The CDR3 region has the DNA TGTGCCAGCAGCTTGGGGGGGACGAACACCGGGGAGCTGTTTTTT. Amino acid sequence: CASSLGGTNTGELFF.

The chain carries TRBV9 and TRBJ2-2; D unclear. V lost 5 bases, J lost 4 bases, and 12 bases lay in between. The CDR3 totals 14 residues. CDR1 is SGDLS, CDR2 YYNGEE, per germline. CDR3 sequence (DNA): TGTGCCAGCAGTACAGATTTGAGCACCGGGGAGCTGTTTTTT. Translating it yields CASSTDLSTGELFF.

The genes are TRBV2 and TRBJ2-7, with 10 positions matching TRBD1. The CDR3 has 14 residues. Germline V CDR1 and CDR2: SNHLY, FYNNEI. With V trimmed by 7 bases and J by 4 bases, 7 bases remained unmatched. The CDR3: CASKTGQGRYEQYF. The CDR3 nucleotides are TGTGCCAGCAAAACGGGACAGGGGAGGTACGAGCAGTACTTC.

The J gene is TRBJ1-4, the V gene TRBV5-5, with D uncertain. V lost 4 bases and J 6 bases, leaving 13 bases between the germline ends. Germline V lookup: CDR1 SGHKS, CDR2 YYEKEE (reference sequence). This CDR3 is 14 amino acids long. The CDR3 reads CASSTEGGYEKLFF. The CDR3 DNA follows: TGTGCCAGCAGCACCGAGGGCGGGTATGAAAAACTGTTTTTT.

This chain links TRBV6-5 with TRBJ1-2, with D perhaps TRBD1 (5 bases). The length of the CDR3 is 11 residues. Trimming removed 8 bases from V and 13 bases from J, with 17 bases in between. CDR1 and CDR2 from the germline V gene are MNHEY and SVGAGI. CDR3 residues: CASGRRDGRTF. The CDR3, as DNA: TGTGCCAGCGGACGGAGGGACGGACGCACCTTC.

The J gene is TRBJ1-1, the V gene TRBV7-3; TRBD1 is a possible D gene (5 bases). Trimming cost V 2 bases and J 3 bases, with 10 bases left between them. Germline lookup yields CDR1 SGHTA and CDR2 FQGTGA. The CDR3 is 14 residues long. This chain's CDR3 is CASSLQGSDTEAFF. Here the CDR3 DNA reads TGTGCCAGCAGCTTACAGGGAAGCGACACTGAAGCTTTCTTT.

V gene TRBV5-1 combines with J gene TRBJ1-4; the match to TRBD1 covers 11 bases. Germline V gives CDR1 SGHRS, CDR2 YFSETQ. Unmatched junction bases numbered 4, after V lost 4 bases and J lost 5 bases. The CDR3 sequence is 15 residues long. CDR3 DNA: TGCGCCAGCAGCCGGGGACAGGGGGTAAATGAAAAACTGTTTTTT. Translation: CASSRGQGVNEKLFF.

The chain is built from TRBV18 and TRBJ1-5; TRBD1 aligns across 9 bases. Trimming removed 3 bases from V and 1 base from J; junction bases left unmatched: 13. The length of the CDR3 is 19 residues. The germline gives CDR1 KGHSH, CDR2 LQKENI. The CDR3 loop reads CASSPSPGTGSRSNQPQHF. The CDR3, as DNA: TGTGCCAGCTCACCGAGTCCCGGGACAGGGAGTCGGAGCAATCAGCCCCAGCATTTT.

The chain couples TRBV19 to TRBJ2-3, with 12 bases that match TRBD2. The CDR3 sequence is 18 residues long. Germline V gene data show CDR1 as LNHDA and CDR2 as SQIVND (reference sequence). J was trimmed by 1 base and V by 1 base; bases with no gene match: 6. This CDR3 reads CASSIGLAGGTGTDTQYF. Written as DNA, the CDR3 is TGTGCCAGTAGTATAGGGCTAGCGGGAGGGACTGGCACAGATACGCAGTATTTT.

This clone was counted a single time. The V call is TRBV6-5, the J call TRBJ1-2, with TRBD1 matching over 7 bases. This CDR3 has 15 residues. J lost 4 bases, V lost 6 bases, and 11 bases had no gene match. CDR1 is MNHEY and CDR2 is SVGAGI in the germline V gene. CDR3 in amino acids: CASRGSEQGLYGYTF. CDR3 bases: TGTGCCAGCAGGGGGAGCGAACAGGGGCTCTATGGCTACACCTTC.

The rearrangement uses TRBV5-4 and TRBJ2-7, with D maybe TRBD1 (6 bases). This CDR3 region has 13 residues. The germline CDR1 and CDR2 sequences are SGHNT and YYREEE (reference sequence). V dropped 4 bases and J dropped 11 bases, with 19 bases sitting between them. Here the CDR3 reads CASSGRDAKGEYF. CDR3 sequence (DNA): TGTGCCAGCAGCGGACGGGACGCCAAGGGGGAGTACTTC.

The chain links TRBV5-4 to TRBJ2-4; TRBD2 agrees at 9 bases. V was pared by 2 bases and J by 0 bases, with 9 bases of the junction left unmatched. The CDR3 consists of 18 residues. Looked up from germline, CDR1 is SGHNT and CDR2 is YYREEE (reference sequence). CDR3 residues: CASSFMGAGGVAKNIQYF. The CDR3 coding sequence is TGTGCCAGCAGCTTCATGGGCGCGGGGGGGGTAGCCAAAAACATTCAGTACTTC.

V gene TRBV5-1 combines with J gene TRBJ2-2; TRBD1 is a possible D gene (5 bases). The V gene's germline CDR1 is SGHRS and CDR2 YFSETQ. The CDR3 is 16 residues long. Trimming left V 4 bases short and J 0 bases short, with 13 bases between. The CDR3 DNA reads TGCGCCAGCAGCCGCTTAGGACATACGAACACCGGGGAGCTGTTTTTT. Its protein product is CASSRLGHTNTGELFF. The full variable domain, with the rest looked up from reference TRBV5-1 and TRBJ2-2, is KAGVTQTPRYLIKTRGQQVTLSCSPISGHRSVSWYQQTPGQGLQFLFEYFSETQRNKGNFPGRFSGRQFSNSRSEMNVSTLELGDSALYLCASSRLGHTNTGELFFGEGSRLTVL.

The chain employs TRBV3-1 (or the pseudogene TRBV3-2) and TRBJ2-3, with 7 positions matching TRBD2. J lost 2 bases, V lost 2 bases, and 7 bases had no gene match. The CDR3 extends over 16 amino acids. From germline, CDR1 is LGHDT and CDR2 YNNKEL (reference sequence). This CDR3 reads CASSQRSSGNTDTQYF. The CDR3 region has the DNA TGTGCCAGCAGCCAAAGGTCTAGCGGAAACACAGATACGCAGTATTTT.

The rearrangement links TRBV11-1 to TRBJ1-4; 7 bases map to TRBD1. V trimming: 4 bases; J trimming: 5 bases; junction bases outside the gene matches: 4. Germline values: CDR1 SGHAT, CDR2 FQDESV (reference sequence). This CDR3 spans 14 amino acids. The chain's CDR3 is CASSSGTENEKLFF. The CDR3 nucleotides read TGTGCCAGCAGCTCCGGGACAGAGAATGAAAAACTGTTTTTT.

The J gene is TRBJ1-2, the V gene TRBV15; a possible D gene is TRBD1 (5 bases). This CDR3 spans 14 amino acids. Germline V CDR1 and CDR2: LNHNV, YYDKDF (reference sequence). Between the trimmed V and J ends, which lost 2 bases and 4 bases, there was a span of 11 bases. Written as DNA, the CDR3 is TGTGCCACCAGCAGATCCGGGACTTTCTATGGCTACACCTTC. It yields the protein CATSRSGTFYGYTF.

The rearrangement joins TRBV28 to TRBJ2-7, with 7 positions matching TRBD2. Germline lookup yields CDR1 MDHEN and CDR2 SYDVKM. Trimming removed 6 bases from V and 4 bases from J; junction bases left unmatched: 6. The CDR3 is 13 amino acids. The CDR3 region has the DNA TGTGCCAGCAGGGGAGGGAATCTATACGAGCAGTACTTC. Its translation is CASRGGNLYEQYF.

This clone was seen a single time. The V and J genes are TRBV28 and TRBJ2-4; TRBD2 aligns across 7 bases. The CDR3 has 14 amino acids. Germline V gives CDR1 MDHEN, CDR2 SYDVKM. Trimming at V came to 2 bases and at J to 8 bases, leaving 6 bases not matched to a gene. The CDR3 nucleotides read TGTGCCAGCAGTTTAAGGGGACGGGAGGACATTCAGTACTTC. Residues: CASSLRGREDIQYF.

The chain combines TRBV2 with TRBJ1-5; D remains ambiguous. V was clipped by 6 bases and J by 0 bases, with 15 bases between them. The CDR3 is 16 amino acids. The germline CDR1 and CDR2 sequences are SNHLY and FYNNEI. CDR3 sequence: CASRYFSGDSNQPQHF. Here the CDR3 DNA reads TGTGCCAGCAGGTATTTTTCCGGAGATAGCAATCAGCCCCAGCATTTT.

The chain recombines TRBV9 with TRBJ2-7, with TRBD1 identical over 9 bases. With 4 bases clipped from V and 4 bases from J, the junction kept 9 bases outside the gene matches. The CDR3 runs to 15 residues. The germline V gene encodes CDR1 SGDLS and CDR2 YYNGEE. The chain's CDR3 is CASSPGGQGSYEQYF. CDR3 DNA: TGTGCCAGCAGCCCAGGGGGACAGGGCTCGTACGAGCAGTACTTC.